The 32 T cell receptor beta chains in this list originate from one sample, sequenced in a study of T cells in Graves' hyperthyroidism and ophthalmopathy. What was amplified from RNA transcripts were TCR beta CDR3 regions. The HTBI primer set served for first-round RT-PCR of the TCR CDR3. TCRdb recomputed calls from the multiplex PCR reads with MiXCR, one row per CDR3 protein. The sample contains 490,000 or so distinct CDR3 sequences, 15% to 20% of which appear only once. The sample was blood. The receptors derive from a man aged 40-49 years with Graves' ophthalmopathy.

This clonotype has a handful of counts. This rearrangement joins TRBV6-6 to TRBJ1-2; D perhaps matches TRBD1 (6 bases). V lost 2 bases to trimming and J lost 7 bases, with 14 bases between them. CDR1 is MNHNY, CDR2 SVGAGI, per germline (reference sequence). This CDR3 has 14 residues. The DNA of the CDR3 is TGTGCCAGCAGTTACGGGAACAGGGCAAGTGGCTACACCTTC. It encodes CASSYGNRASGYTF.

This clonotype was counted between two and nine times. Here the CDR3 DNA reads TGTGCCAGCAGTGTTCGGGGGACAGGAGTTAGCAATCAGCCCCAGCATTTT. Its protein is CASSVRGTGVSNQPQHF. V is TRBV6-1 and J is TRBJ1-5; the match to TRBD1 covers 8 bases. Germline CDR1 and CDR2: MNHNS and SASEGT. The CDR3 is 17 residues long. J gave up 0 bases and V 4 bases, and 8 bases lay outside the gene matches.

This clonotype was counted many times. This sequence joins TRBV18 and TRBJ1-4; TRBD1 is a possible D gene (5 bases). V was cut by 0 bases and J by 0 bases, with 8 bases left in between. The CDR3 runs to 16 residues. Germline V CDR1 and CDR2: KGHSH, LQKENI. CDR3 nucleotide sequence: TGTGCCAGCTCACCACCAATACAGGCAACTAATGAAAAACTGTTTTTT. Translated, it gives CASSPPIQATNEKLFF.

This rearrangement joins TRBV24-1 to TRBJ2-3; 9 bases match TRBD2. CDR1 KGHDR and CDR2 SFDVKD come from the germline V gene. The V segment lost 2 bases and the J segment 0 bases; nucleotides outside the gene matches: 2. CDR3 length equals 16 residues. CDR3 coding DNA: TGTGCCACCAGTGATTATAGCGGGGGTAGCACAGATACGCAGTATTTT. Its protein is CATSDYSGGSTDTQYF.

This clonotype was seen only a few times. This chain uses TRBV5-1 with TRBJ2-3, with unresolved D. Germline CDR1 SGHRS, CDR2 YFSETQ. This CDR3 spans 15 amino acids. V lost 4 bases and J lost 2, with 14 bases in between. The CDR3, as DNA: TGCGCCAGCAGCGTTCGGACGGAACCCACAGATACGCAGTATTTT. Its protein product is CASSVRTEPTDTQYF.

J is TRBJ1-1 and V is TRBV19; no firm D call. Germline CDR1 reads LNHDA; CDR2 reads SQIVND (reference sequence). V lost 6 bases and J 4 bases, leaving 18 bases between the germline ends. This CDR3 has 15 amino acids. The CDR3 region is CASSMGAAGSTEAFF. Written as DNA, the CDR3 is TGTGCCAGTAGCATGGGCGCGGCGGGCTCCACTGAAGCTTTCTTT.

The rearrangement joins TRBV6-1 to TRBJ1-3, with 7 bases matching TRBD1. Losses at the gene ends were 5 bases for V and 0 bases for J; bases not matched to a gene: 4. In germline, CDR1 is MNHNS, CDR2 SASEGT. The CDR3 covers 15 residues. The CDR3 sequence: CASSITGVSGNTIYF. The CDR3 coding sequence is TGTGCCAGCAGTATCACAGGGGTCTCTGGAAACACCATATATTTT.

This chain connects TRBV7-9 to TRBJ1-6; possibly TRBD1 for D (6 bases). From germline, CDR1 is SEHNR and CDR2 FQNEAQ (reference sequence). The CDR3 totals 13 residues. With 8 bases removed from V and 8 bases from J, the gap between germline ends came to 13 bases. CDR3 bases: TGTGCCAGCTCCGACCAGGGGCATTCACCCCTCCACTTT. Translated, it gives CASSDQGHSPLHF.

The CDR3 here is CASARDRSYEQYF. The CDR3, as DNA: TGTGCCAGCGCTCGGGACAGGTCCTACGAGCAGTACTTC. The chain links TRBV2 to TRBJ2-7; 8 bases align to TRBD1. The junction had 4 bases not matched to a gene; V was cut back by 8 bases and J by 1 base. This CDR3 spans 13 amino acids. Germline CDR1 is SNHLY and CDR2 is FYNNEI. The full variable domain, with the rest looked up from reference TRBV2 and TRBJ2-7, is EPEVTQTPSHQVTQMGQEVILRCVPISNHLYFYWYRQILGQKVEFLVSFYNNEISEKSEIFDDQFSVERPDGSNFTLKIRSTKLEDSAMYFCASARDRSYEQYFGPGTRLTVT.

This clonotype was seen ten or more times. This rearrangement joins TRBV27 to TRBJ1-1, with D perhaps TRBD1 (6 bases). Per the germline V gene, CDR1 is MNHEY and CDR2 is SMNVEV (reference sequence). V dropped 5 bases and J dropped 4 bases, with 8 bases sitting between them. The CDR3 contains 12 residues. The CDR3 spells CASSRGSTEAFF. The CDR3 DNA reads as TGTGCCAGCAGTAGGGGGAGCACTGAAGCTTTCTTT.

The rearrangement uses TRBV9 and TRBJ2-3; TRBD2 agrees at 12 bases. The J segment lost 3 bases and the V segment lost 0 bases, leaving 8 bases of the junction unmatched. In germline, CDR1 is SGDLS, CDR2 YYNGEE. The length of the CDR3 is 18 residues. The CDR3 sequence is CASSVVTSGGAFTDTQYF. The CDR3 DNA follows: TGTGCCAGCAGCGTAGTGACTAGCGGGGGAGCCTTTACAGATACGCAGTATTTT. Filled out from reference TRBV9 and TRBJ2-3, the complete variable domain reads DSGVTQTPKHLITATGQRVTLRCSPRSGDLSVYWYQQSLDQGLQFLIQYYNGEERAKGNILERFSAQQFPDLHSELNLSSLELGDSALYFCASSVVTSGGAFTDTQYFGPGTRLTVL.

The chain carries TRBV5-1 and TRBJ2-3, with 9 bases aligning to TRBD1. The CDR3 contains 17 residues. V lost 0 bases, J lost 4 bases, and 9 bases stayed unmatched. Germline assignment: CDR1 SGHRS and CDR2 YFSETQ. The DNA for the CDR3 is TGCGCCAGCAGCTTGGTGGGACAGGACAGGGGCCCAGATACGCAGTATTTT. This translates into CASSLVGQDRGPDTQYF.

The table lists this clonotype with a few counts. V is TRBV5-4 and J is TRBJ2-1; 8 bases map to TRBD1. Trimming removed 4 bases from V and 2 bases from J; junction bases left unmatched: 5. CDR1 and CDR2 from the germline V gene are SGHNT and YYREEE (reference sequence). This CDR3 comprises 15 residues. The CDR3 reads CASSPQGGTYNEQFF. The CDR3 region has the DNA TGTGCCAGCAGCCCACAGGGGGGCACCTACAATGAGCAGTTCTTC.

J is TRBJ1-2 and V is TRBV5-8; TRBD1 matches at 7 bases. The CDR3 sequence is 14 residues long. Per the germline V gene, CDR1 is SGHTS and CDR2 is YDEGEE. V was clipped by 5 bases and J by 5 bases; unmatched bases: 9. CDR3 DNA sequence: TGTGCCAGCAGACCACAGGGGCCCCTTTATGGCTACACCTTC. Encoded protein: CASRPQGPLYGYTF.

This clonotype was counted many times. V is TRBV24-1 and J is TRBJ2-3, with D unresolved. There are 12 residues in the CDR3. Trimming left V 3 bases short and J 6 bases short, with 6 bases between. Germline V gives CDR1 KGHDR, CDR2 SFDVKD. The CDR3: CATSDHGDTQYF. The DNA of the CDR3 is TGTGCCACCAGTGATCATGGGGATACGCAGTATTTT.

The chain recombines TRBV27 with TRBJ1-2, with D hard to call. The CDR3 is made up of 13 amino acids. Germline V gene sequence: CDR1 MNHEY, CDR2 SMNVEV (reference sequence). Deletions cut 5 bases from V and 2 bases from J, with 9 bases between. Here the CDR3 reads CASSTPRNYGYTF. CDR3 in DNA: TGTGCCAGCAGTACCCCGCGAAACTATGGCTACACCTTC.

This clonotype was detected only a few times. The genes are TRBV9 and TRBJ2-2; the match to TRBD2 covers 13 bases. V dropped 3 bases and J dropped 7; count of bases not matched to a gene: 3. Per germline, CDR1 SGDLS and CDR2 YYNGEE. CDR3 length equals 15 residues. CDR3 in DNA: TGTGCCAGCAGCGCTGGGACTAGCGGGATCGGGGAGCTGTTTTTT. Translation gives CASSAGTSGIGELFF.

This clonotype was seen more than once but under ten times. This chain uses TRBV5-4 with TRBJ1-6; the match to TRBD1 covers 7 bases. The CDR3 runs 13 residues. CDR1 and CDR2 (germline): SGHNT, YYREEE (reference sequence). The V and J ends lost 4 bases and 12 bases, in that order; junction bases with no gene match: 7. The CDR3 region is CASSGRDSGPLHF. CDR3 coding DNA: TGTGCCAGCAGCGGAAGGGACAGTGGACCCCTCCACTTT.

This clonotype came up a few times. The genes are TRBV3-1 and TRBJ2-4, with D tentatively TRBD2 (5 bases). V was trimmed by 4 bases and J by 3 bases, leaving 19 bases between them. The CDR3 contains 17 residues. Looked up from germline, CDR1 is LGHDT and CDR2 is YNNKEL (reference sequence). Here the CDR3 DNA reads TGTGCCAGCAGCCGAGGGTTCGCCCGAGGAGACAAAAACATTCAGTACTTC. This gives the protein CASSRGFARGDKNIQYF.

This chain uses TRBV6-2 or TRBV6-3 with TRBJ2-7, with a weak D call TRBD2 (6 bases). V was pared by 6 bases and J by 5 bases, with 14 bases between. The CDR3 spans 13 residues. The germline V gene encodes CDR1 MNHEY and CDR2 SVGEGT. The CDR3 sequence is CASSRAGGNEQYF. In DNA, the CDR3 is TGTGCCAGCAGCCGAGCGGGTGGGAACGAGCAGTACTTC.

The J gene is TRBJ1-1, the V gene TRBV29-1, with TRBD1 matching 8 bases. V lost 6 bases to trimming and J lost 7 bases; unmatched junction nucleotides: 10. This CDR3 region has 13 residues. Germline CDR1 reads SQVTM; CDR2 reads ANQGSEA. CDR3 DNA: TGCAGCGTAAGGCAGGGGGCGCAAGGTGAAGCTTTCTTT. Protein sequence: CSVRQGAQGEAFF.

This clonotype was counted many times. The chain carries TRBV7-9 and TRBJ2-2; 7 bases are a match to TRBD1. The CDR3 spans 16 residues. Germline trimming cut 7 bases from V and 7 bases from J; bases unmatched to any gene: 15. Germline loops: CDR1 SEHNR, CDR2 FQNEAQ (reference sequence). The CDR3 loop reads CASTSGEGAQGGELFF. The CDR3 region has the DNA TGTGCCAGCACCTCGGGTGAGGGGGCGCAAGGCGGGGAGCTGTTTTTT.

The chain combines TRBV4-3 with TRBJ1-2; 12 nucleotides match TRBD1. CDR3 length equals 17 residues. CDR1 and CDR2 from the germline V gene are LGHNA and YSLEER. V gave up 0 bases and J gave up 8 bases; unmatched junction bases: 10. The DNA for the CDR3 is TGCGCCAGCAGCCAAGAAGGAAGGGACAGGGGGCATGGAGGCTACACCTTC. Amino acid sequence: CASSQEGRDRGHGGYTF.

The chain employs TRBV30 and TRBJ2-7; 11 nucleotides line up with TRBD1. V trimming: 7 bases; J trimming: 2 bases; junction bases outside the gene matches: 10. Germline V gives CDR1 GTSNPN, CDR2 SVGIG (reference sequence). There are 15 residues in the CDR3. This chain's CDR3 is CASTRAGQGAYEQYF. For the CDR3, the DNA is TGTGCCTCCACCCGGGCGGGACAGGGGGCCTACGAGCAGTACTTC. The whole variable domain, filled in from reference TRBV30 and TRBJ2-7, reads SQTIHQWPATLVQPVGSPLSLECTVEGTSNPNLYWYRQAAGRGLQLLFYSVGIGQISSEVPQNLSASRPQDRQFILSSKKLLLSDSGFYLCASTRAGQGAYEQYFGPGTRLTVT.

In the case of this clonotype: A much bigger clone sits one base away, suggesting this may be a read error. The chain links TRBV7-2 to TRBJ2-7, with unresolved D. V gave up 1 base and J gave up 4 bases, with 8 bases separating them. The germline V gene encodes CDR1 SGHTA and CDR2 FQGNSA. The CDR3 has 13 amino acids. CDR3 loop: CASSLVIEYEQYF. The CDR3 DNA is TGTGCCAGCAGCTTAGTAATAGAATACGAGCAGTACTTC.

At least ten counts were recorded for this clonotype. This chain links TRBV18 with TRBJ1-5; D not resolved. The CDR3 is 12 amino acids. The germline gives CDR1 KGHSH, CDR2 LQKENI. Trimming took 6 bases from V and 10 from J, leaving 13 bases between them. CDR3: CASSTPSGPQHF. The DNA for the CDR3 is TGTGCCAGCTCGACACCGAGTGGACCCCAGCATTTT.

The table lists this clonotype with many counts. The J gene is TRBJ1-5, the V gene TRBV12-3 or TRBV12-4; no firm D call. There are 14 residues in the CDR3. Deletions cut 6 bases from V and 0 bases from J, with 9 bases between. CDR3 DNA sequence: TGTGCCAGCAGCCGGACCGCTAGCAATCAGCCCCAGCATTTT. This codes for CASSRTASNQPQHF.

DNA for the CDR3: TGTGCCAGCAGCTTACCGTTAGAGTTGAGCAACTATGGCTACACCTTC. This sequence encodes CASSLPLELSNYGYTF. V and J are TRBV7-9 and TRBJ1-2; D ambiguous. The CDR3 runs to 16 residues. Trimming removed 2 bases at V and 2 bases at J, with 15 bases between. Germline values: CDR1 SEHNR, CDR2 FQNEAQ (reference sequence).

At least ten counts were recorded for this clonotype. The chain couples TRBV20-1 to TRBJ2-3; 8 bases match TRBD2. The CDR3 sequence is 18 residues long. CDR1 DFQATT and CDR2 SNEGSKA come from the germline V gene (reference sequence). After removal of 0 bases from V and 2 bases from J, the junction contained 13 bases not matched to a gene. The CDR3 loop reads CSARDRVGGSGITDTQYF. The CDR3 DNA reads TGCAGTGCTAGAGATCGAGTCGGTGGTAGCGGGATCACAGATACGCAGTATTTT.

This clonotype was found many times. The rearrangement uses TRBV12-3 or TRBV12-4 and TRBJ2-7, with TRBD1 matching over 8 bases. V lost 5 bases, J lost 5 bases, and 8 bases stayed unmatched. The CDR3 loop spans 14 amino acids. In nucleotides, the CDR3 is TGTGCCAGCAGTCCAGGGGGCGCAGGGCACGAGCAGTACTTC. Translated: CASSPGGAGHEQYF.

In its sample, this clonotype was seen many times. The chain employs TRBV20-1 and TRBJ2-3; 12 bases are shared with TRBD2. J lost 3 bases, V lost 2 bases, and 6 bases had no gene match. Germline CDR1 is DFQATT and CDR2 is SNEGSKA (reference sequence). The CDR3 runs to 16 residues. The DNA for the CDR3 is TGCAGTGCTAGATCCTTAGGGACTAGCGGGACAGATACGCAGTATTTT. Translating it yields CSARSLGTSGTDTQYF.

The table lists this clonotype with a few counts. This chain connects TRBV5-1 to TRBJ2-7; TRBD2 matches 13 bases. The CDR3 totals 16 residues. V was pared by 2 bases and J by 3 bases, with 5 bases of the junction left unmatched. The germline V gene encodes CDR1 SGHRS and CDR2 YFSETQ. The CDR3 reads CASSFRTSGSVYEQYF. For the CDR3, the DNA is TGCGCCAGCAGCTTTAGGACTAGCGGGAGTGTCTACGAGCAGTACTTC.